This T cell receptor (beta chain) was profiled in a study of blood T cell repertoires in COVID-19. Study-level background: The United States, Italy and Spain were the sources of the acute and convalescent COVID-19 samples. PBMCs, B-cell-depleted T cells, or T cells were the source of the cDNA or gDNA that made up the material.

Germline CDR1 and CDR2: SGDLS and YYNGEE. After removal of 5 bases from V and 4 bases from J, the junction contained 2 bases not matched to a gene. The CDR3 extends over 14 amino acids. Original handling: It was from reference gene primer amplification that nucleated cell counts were estimated. Some clones are missing from TCRdb's copy, which holds only in-frame ones; the method was immunoSEQ multiplex PCR. The V and J calls and clone size come from that table; D and trimming were worked out from the DNA. The table records approximately 180,000 clones, approximately 90% of them present only once. The chain joins TRBV9 to TRBJ2-1, with TRBD2 identical over 11 bases. Sequenced: peripheral blood. The clonotype originates from a man aged 50 to 59 with acute or convalescent COVID-19. The DNA of the CDR3 is TGTGCCAGCAGTCGGACTAGCGGGTACAATGAGCAGTTCTTC. Amino acid sequence: CASSRTSGYNEQFF.